The 8 T cell receptor beta chains in this list originate from one sample, sequenced in a study of response to subunit inactivated influenza vaccine. MiXCR, run by TCRdb on the RT-PCR reads, gives a single entry per CDR3 protein. The data hold about half a million distinct CDR3 sequences, with roughly 8.2% observed a single time. The sample in question was PBMCs from blood, obtained less than 30 months after vaccination. Source of these receptors: a man aged 50 to 69 who received an inactivated influenza vaccine.

This clonotype was seen ten or more times. The V and J genes are TRBV10-3 and TRBJ2-3, with 8 bases that match TRBD2. Germline lookup yields CDR1 ENHRY and CDR2 SYGVKD. Trimming took 6 bases from V and 2 from J; bases not matched to a gene: 4. The CDR3 has 14 residues. The CDR3 sequence: CAISTSGPTDTQYF. The CDR3 bases are TGTGCCATCAGCACTAGCGGCCCCACAGATACGCAGTATTTT.

The rearrangement links TRBV7-2 to TRBJ2-1; 7 bases line up with TRBD1. V dropped 7 bases and J dropped 4; count of bases not matched to a gene: 10. Looked up from germline, CDR1 is SGHTA and CDR2 is FQGNSA. This CDR3 spans 15 amino acids. CDR3 region: CASIVRGQNYNEQFF. The CDR3 region has the DNA TGTGCCAGCATCGTTAGGGGACAGAATTACAATGAGCAGTTCTTC. The full variable domain, completed using reference TRBV7-2 and TRBJ2-1, is GAGVSQSPSNKVTEKGKDVELRCDPISGHTALYWYRQSLGQGLEFLIYFQGNSAPDKSGLPSDRFSAERTGGSVSTLTIQRTQQEDSAVYLCASIVRGQNYNEQFFGPGTRLTVL.

The chain employs TRBV7-2 and TRBJ1-2; D may be TRBD1 (6 bases). The CDR3 is made up of 14 amino acids. Germline V lookup: CDR1 SGHTA, CDR2 FQGNSA. Trimming shortened V by 0 bases and J by 2 bases, and 7 bases separated the two germline ends. This CDR3 is CASSLARGNYGYTF. For the CDR3, the DNA is TGTGCCAGCAGCTTAGCCAGGGGCAACTATGGCTACACCTTC.

In this sample, this clonotype turned up a few times. Here the CDR3 DNA reads TGTGCCAGCAGCGTAGCTCCGGGTTCGGCGGAGGAGCAGTTCTTC. Translating it yields CASSVAPGSAEEQFF. J is TRBJ2-1 and V is TRBV9; D remains ambiguous. Germline assignment: CDR1 SGDLS and CDR2 YYNGEE. V was trimmed by 0 bases and J by 10 bases, leaving 17 bases between them. The length of the CDR3 is 15 residues.

This clonotype has at least ten counts. The gene calls are TRBV7-8 and TRBJ2-1; possibly TRBD1 for D (6 bases). The V end lost 0 bases, the J end lost 0 bases, and 15 bases lay between the germline ends. The CDR3 totals 18 residues. CDR1 and CDR2 (germline): SGHVS, FQNEAQ. The CDR3 here is CASSLAGLGQSSYNEQFF. CDR3 DNA: TGTGCCAGCAGCTTAGCGGGTCTCGGACAGAGCTCCTACAATGAGCAGTTCTTC. Full variable domain (outside the CDR3, taken from reference TRBV7-8 and TRBJ2-1): GAGVSQSPRYKVAKRGQDVALRCDPISGHVSLFWYQQALGQGPEFLTYFQNEAQLDKSGLPSDRFFAERPEGSVSTLKIQRTQQEDSAVYLCASSLAGLGQSSYNEQFFGPGTRLTVL.

Written as DNA, the CDR3 is TGTGCCAGTAGTATAATCCGGTCCCGGGACTCACTTGGCTACACCTTC. This encodes CASSIIRSRDSLGYTF. The rearrangement uses TRBV19 and TRBJ1-2; D possibly corresponds to TRBD1 (5 bases). Germline values: CDR1 LNHDA, CDR2 SQIVND (reference sequence). The CDR3 runs 16 residues. The V end was cut by 2 bases, the J end by 7 bases, with 20 bases between.

The chain joins TRBV7-7 to TRBJ2-7, with D unresolved. The CDR3 is 14 residues long. CDR1 is SSHAT, CDR2 FNYEAQ, per germline (reference sequence). Trimming stripped 2 bases from V and 0 bases from J, with 8 bases between. This CDR3 is CASSLTQDSYEQYF. Written as DNA, the CDR3 is TGTGCCAGCAGCTTAACGCAAGACTCCTACGAGCAGTACTTC.

This clonotype has more than one count but fewer than ten. V gene TRBV12-3 or TRBV12-4 combines with J gene TRBJ1-3; D uncertain. The CDR3 totals 11 residues. The V and J ends lost 4 bases and 3 bases respectively, with 1 base between them. CDR3 sequence: CASSYGNTIYF. Here the CDR3 DNA reads TGTGCCAGCAGTTATGGAAACACCATATATTTT.